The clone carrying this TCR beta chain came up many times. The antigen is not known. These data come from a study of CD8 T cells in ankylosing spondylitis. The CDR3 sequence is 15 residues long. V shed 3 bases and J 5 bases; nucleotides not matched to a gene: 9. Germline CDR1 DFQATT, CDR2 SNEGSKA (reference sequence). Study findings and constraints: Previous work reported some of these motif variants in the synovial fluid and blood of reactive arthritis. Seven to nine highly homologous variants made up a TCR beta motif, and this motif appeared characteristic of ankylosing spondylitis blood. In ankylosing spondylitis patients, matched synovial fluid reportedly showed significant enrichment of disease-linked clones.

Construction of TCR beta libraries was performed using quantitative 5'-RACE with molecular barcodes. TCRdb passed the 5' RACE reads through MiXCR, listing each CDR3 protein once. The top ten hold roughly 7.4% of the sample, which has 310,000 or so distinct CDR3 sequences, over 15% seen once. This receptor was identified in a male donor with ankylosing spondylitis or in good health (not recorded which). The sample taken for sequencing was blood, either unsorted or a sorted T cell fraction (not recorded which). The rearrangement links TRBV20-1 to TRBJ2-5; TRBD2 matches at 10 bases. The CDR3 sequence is CSARVAGGSWETQYF. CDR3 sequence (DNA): TGCAGTGCTAGGGTAGCGGGAGGATCTTGGGAGACCCAGTACTTC.